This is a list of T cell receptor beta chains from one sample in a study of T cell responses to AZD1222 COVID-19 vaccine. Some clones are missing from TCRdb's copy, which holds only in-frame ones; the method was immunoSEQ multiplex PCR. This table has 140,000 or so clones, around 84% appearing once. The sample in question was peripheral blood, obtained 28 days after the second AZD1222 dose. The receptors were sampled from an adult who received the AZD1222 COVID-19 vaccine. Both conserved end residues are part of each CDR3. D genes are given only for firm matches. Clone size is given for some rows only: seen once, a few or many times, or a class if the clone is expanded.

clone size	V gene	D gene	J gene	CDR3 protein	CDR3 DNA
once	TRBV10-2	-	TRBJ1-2	CASSIPGAGGYTF	TGCGCCAGCAGTATTCCAGGGGCTGGCGGCTACACCTTC
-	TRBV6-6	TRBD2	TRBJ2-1	CASTTTSGGAEREQFF	TGTGCCAGCACCACTACTAGCGGGGGGGCGGAAAGGGAGCAGTTCTTC
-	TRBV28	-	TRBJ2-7	CASRPDWGSSYEQYF	TGTGCCAGCAGACCCGACTGGGGGAGCTCCTACGAGCAGTACTTC
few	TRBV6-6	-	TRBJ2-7	CASRRQVYEQYF	TGTGCCAGCAGGAGGCAGGTCTACGAGCAGTACTTC
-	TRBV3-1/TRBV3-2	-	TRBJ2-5	CASSQEGGSAQYF	TGTGCCAGCAGCCAAGAAGGGGGGTCGGCCCAGTACTTC
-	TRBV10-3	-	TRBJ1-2	CAISEGRADYGYTF	TGTGCCATCAGTGAGGGGCGGGCGGACTATGGCTACACCTTC
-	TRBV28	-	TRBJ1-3	CASSWDGVSGNTIYF	TGTGCCAGCAGTTGGGACGGTGTCTCTGGAAACACCATATATTTT
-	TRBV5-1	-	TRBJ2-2	CASSLGGPSIGELFF	TGCGCCAGCAGCTTGGGTGGACCGTCCATCGGGGAGCTGTTTTTT
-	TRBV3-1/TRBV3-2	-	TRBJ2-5	CASSHLGGEETQYF	TGTGCCAGCAGCCACCTGGGGGGCGAGGAGACCCAGTACTTC
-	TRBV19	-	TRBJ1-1	CASTWARTEAFF	TGTGCCAGTACGTGGGCGAGGACTGAAGCTTTCTTT
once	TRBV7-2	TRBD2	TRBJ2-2	CASSPSGRVDDGELFF	TGTGCCAGCAGCCCGAGCGGGAGAGTAGATGACGGGGAGCTGTTTTTT
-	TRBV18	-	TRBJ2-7	CASSPPSPGANEQYF	TGTGCCAGCTCACCTCCAAGCCCCGGGGCCAACGAGCAGTACTTC
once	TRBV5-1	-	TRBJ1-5	CASSLAGNGQPQHF	TGCGCCAGCAGCTTGGCCGGGAACGGACAGCCCCAGCATTTT
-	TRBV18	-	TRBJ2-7	CASSPGGTYEQYF	TGTGCCAGCTCCCCCGGTGGGACCTACGAGCAGTACTTC
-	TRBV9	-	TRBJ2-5	CASSVGSKQETQYF	TGTGCCAGCAGCGTAGGGTCTAAACAAGAGACCCAGTACTTC
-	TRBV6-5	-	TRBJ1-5	CASRQGNQPQHF	TGTGCCAGCAGACAGGGTAATCAGCCCCAGCATTTT
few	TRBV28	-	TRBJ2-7	CASSWGLYEQYF	TGTGCCAGCAGTTGGGGGCTCTACGAGCAGTACTTC
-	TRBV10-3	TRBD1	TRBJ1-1	CAISEPQGRGTEAFF	TGTGCCATCAGTGAGCCACAGGGGCGAGGCACTGAAGCTTTCTTT
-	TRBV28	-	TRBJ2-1	CASVQGGWQAIYNEQFF	TGTGCCAGCGTTCAGGGTGGGTGGCAGGCGATCTACAATGAGCAGTTCTTC
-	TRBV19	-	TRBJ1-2	CASSMVGSGGYTF	TGTGCCAGTAGTATGGTAGGGTCCGGTGGCTACACCTTC
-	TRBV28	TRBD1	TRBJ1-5	CASGQALVPQHF	TGTGCCAGCGGACAGGCCTTAGTGCCCCAGCATTTT
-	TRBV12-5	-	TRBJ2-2	CASGLNLHEGLHTGELFF	TGTGCTAGTGGTTTGAACCTCCACGAGGGGCTTCACACCGGGGAGCTGTTTTTT
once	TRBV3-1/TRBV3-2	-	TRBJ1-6	CASSQEVKRNSPLHF	TGTGCCAGCAGCCAAGAGGTCAAAAGAAATTCACCCCTCCACTTT
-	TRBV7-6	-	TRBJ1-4	CASSLVLGEKLFF	TGTGCCAGCAGCTTAGTTCTCGGTGAAAAACTGTTTTTT
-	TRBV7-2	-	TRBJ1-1	CASSLLGGANTEAFF	TGTGCCAGCAGCTTATTGGGCGGAGCGAACACTGAAGCTTTCTTT
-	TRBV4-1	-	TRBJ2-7	CASSQVGLRERGYEQYF	TGCGCCAGCAGCCAAGTTGGTCTCCGGGAGAGGGGATACGAGCAGTACTTC
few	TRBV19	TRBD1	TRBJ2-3	CASRDRGEADTQYF	TGTGCCAGCCGGGACAGGGGAGAGGCAGATACGCAGTATTTT
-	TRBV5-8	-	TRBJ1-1	CASGMMNTEAFF	TGTGCCAGTGGTATGATGAACACTGAAGCTTTCTTT
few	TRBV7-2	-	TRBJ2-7	CASWRDTDYEQYF	TGTGCCAGCTGGAGGGACACCGACTACGAGCAGTACTTC
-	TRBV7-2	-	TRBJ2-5	CASSLLGTGQETQYF	TGTGCCAGCAGCTTATTGGGGACGGGACAAGAGACCCAGTACTTC
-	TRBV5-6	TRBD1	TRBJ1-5	CASSLDRGLGPQHF	TGTGCCAGCAGCTTGGACAGGGGGCTGGGGCCCCAGCATTTT
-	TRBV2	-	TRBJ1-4	CASSEARQANEKLFF	TGTGCCAGCAGTGAAGCGAGACAGGCTAATGAAAAACTGTTTTTT
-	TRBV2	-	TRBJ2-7	CASRDRTDYEQYF	TGTGCCAGCAGAGACAGGACGGACTACGAGCAGTACTTC
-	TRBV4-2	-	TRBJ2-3	CASSRAGTSTDTQYF	TGTGCCAGCAGCAGAGCCGGGACCAGCACAGATACGCAGTATTTT
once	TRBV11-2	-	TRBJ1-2	CASSLGAGVGYGYTF	TGTGCCAGCAGCTTAGGGGCAGGGGTGGGCTATGGCTACACCTTC
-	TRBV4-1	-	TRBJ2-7	CASSPNSGIYEQYF	TGCGCCAGCAGCCCGAATAGCGGAATCTACGAGCAGTACTTC
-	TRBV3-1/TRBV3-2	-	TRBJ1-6	CASSQARGGMHSPLHF	TGTGCCAGCAGCCAAGCCCGGGGGGGGATGCATTCACCCCTCCACTTT
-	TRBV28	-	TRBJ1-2	CASESEGYHGYTF	TGTGCCAGCGAATCAGAGGGGTACCATGGCTACACCTTC
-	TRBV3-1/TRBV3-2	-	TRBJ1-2	CASSQGLSYGYTF	TGTGCCAGCAGCCAAGGGCTTTCCTATGGCTACACCTTC
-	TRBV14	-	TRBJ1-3	CASSQGVGSGNTIYF	TGTGCCAGCAGCCAAGGAGTAGGATCTGGAAACACCATATATTTT
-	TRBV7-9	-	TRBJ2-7	CASSLGRDEQYF	TGTGCCAGCAGCCTCGGCCGGGACGAGCAGTACTTC
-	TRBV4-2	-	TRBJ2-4	CASSQVEGAKNIQYF	TGTGCCAGCAGCCAAGTCGAGGGAGCCAAAAACATTCAGTACTTC
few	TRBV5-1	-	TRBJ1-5	CASSLMGNSNQPQHF	TGCGCCAGCAGCTTGATGGGGAATAGCAATCAGCCCCAGCATTTT
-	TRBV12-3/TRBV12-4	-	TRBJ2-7	CASSFTSNEQYF	TGTGCCAGCAGTTTCACGAGTAACGAGCAGTACTTC
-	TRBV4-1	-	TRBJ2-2	CASSLRILPTGELFF	TGCGCCAGCAGCCTCCGAATTCTCCCCACCGGGGAGCTGTTTTTT
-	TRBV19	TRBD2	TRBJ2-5	CASSILAGGTETQYF	TGTGCCAGTAGTATACTAGCGGGGGGAACGGAGACCCAGTACTTC
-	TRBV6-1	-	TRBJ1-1	CASSEQGKATEAFF	TGTGCCAGCAGTGAACAAGGGAAGGCCACTGAAGCTTTCTTT
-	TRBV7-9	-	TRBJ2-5	CASSLDRTQETQYF	TGTGCCAGCAGCCTTGACAGGACCCAAGAGACCCAGTACTTC
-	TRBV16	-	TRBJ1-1	CASSQSGGSTEAFF	TGTGCCAGCAGCCAATCCGGAGGGAGTACTGAAGCTTTCTTT
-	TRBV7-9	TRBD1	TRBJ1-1	CASSFGTDHGAFF	TGTGCCAGCAGCTTCGGGACAGACCATGGAGCTTTCTTT
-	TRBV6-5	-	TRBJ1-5	CASSYAPLNQPQHF	TGTGCCAGCAGTTACGCCCCCCTCAATCAGCCCCAGCATTTT
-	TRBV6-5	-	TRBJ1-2	CASRNRAREGYTF	TGTGCCAGCAGAAACCGGGCCCGGGAGGGCTACACCTTC